One and the same sample provided the 22 T cell receptor beta chains below, sequenced in a study of identifying expanded T cells in peripheral blood. Here immunoSEQ multiplex PCR was the method, and the copy in TCRdb shows in-frame clones only, minus some. Of roughly 92,000 clones listed, around 90% are singletons. The specimen was blood. Receptors originate from a person aged 18 to 75 in good health.

V and J are TRBV20-1 and TRBJ1-2; no clear D. Per germline, CDR1 DFQATT and CDR2 SNEGSKA (reference sequence). Trimming shortened V by 3 bases and J by 4 bases, and 6 bases separated the two germline ends. The CDR3 sequence is 11 residues long. CDR3 protein: CSASLIYGYTF. The DNA of the CDR3 is TGCAGTGCTAGTCTGATCTATGGCTACACCTTC.

The V and J genes are TRBV18 and TRBJ2-4; D unresolved. This CDR3 has 16 amino acids. Germline V gene lookup returns CDR1 KGHSH and CDR2 LQKENI. Trimming removed 6 bases at V and 0 bases at J, with 15 bases between. CDR3 bases: TGTGCCAGCTCCCTTCTCCCCGTCCAAGCCAAAAACATTCAGTACTTC. The encoded protein is CASSLLPVQAKNIQYF. The full variable domain, with the rest looked up from reference TRBV18 and TRBJ2-4, is NAGVMQNPRHLVRRRGQEARLRCSPMKGHSHVYWYRQLPEEGLKFMVYLQKENIIDESGMPKERFSAEFPKEGPSILRIQQVVRGDSAAYFCASSLLPVQAKNIQYFGAGTRLSVL.

The chain combines TRBV4-3 with TRBJ2-1; D could derive from TRBD1 or TRBD2 (6 bases each). The V end was cut by 1 base, the J end by 10 bases, with 20 bases between. The CDR3 sequence is 16 residues long. CDR1 and CDR2 from the germline V gene are LGHNA and YSLEER. In nucleotides, the CDR3 is TGCGCCAGCAGCCAAGGAAAGGGGGGCCGTTCACGAGAGCAGTTCTTC. It codes for CASSQGKGGRSREQFF.

The chain carries TRBV27 and TRBJ1-2, with 8 bases that match TRBD1. With V trimmed by 0 bases and J by 4 bases, 7 bases remained unmatched. The CDR3 extends over 16 amino acids. Germline CDR1 and CDR2: MNHEY and SMNVEV (reference sequence). CDR3 DNA sequence: TGTGCCAGCAGTTTATCGCAGGGGGCCCTCCGCTATGGCTACACCTTC. Translation: CASSLSQGALRYGYTF.

The chain uses TRBV19 and TRBJ2-2; a weak D match, TRBD1 (6 bases). Germline V gives CDR1 LNHDA, CDR2 SQIVND (reference sequence). The germline V and J ends were trimmed by 1 base and 4 bases, with 10 bases remaining between them. The CDR3 totals 15 residues. The CDR3 region is CASSIVWGRTGELFF. The CDR3 bases are TGTGCCAGTAGTATAGTGTGGGGGCGCACCGGGGAGCTGTTTTTT.

This sequence joins TRBV28 and TRBJ1-2; 9 bases align to TRBD1. The CDR3 covers 14 residues. V lost 5 bases to trimming and J lost 2 bases; unmatched junction nucleotides: 3. Germline V gene sequence: CDR1 MDHEN, CDR2 SYDVKM. CDR3 coding DNA: TGTGCCAGCAGTATAGGACAGGGGAACTATGGCTACACCTTC. It is translated as CASSIGQGNYGYTF.

The chain links TRBV4-1 to TRBJ2-7; no clear D gene. Trimming left V 0 bases short and J 3 bases short, with 0 bases between. The CDR3 loop spans 11 amino acids. Germline assignment: CDR1 MGHRA and CDR2 YSYEKL. The DNA for the CDR3 is TGCGCCAGCAGCCAAGACTACGAGCAGTACTTC. Its protein is CASSQDYEQYF.

This clone occurred a few times. This chain connects TRBV29-1 to TRBJ1-2; 8 bases match TRBD1. With V trimmed by 5 bases and J by 4 bases, 3 bases remained unmatched. Germline loops: CDR1 SQVTM, CDR2 ANQGSEA. This CDR3 has 12 amino acids. CDR3 protein: CSVSGQGYGYTF. The CDR3, as DNA: TGCAGCGTTTCCGGACAGGGCTATGGCTACACCTTC.

CDR3 protein: CASSPAGRQTGTEAFF. Written as DNA, the CDR3 is TGCGCCAGCAGCCCCGCCGGGAGGCAGACCGGCACTGAAGCTTTCTTT. The chain uses TRBV5-1 and TRBJ1-1, with D unresolved. Trimming shortened V by 4 bases and J by 4 bases, and 20 bases separated the two germline ends. The CDR3 totals 16 residues. In germline, CDR1 is SGHRS, CDR2 YFSETQ.

The chain carries TRBV18 and TRBJ2-3; D unresolved. The V and J ends lost 1 base and 2 bases respectively, with 10 bases between them. The V gene's germline CDR1 is KGHSH and CDR2 LQKENI. The CDR3 length is 15 residues. The chain's CDR3 is CASSPQGLFTDTQYF. CDR3 coding DNA: TGTGCCAGCTCACCACAGGGCCTATTCACAGATACGCAGTATTTT.

This sequence joins TRBV5-1 and TRBJ1-5; the D is unclear. The germline V and J ends were trimmed by 0 bases and 6 bases, with 13 bases remaining between them. Looked up from germline, CDR1 is SGHRS and CDR2 is YFSETQ. This CDR3 is built from 15 residues. CDR3 in DNA: TGCGCCAGCAGCTTGGGACCCCTCTCGGGTCAGCCCCAGCATTTT. Protein sequence: CASSLGPLSGQPQHF.

The J gene is TRBJ1-1, the V gene TRBV19; the D gene is possibly TRBD1 (6 bases). The CDR3 covers 14 residues. The V end lost 2 bases, the J end lost 3 bases, and 10 bases lay between the germline ends. CDR1 is LNHDA, CDR2 SQIVND, per germline (reference sequence). The CDR3 here is CASSINRDHTEAFF. DNA of the CDR3: TGTGCCAGTAGTATAAACAGGGATCACACTGAAGCTTTCTTT.

The V gene is TRBV5-1, the J gene TRBJ1-4; 9 bases match TRBD1. The CDR3 has 13 residues. The ends lost 4 bases at V and 7 bases at J; junction bases unmatched: 2. Germline V gives CDR1 SGHRS, CDR2 YFSETQ. The CDR3 coding sequence is TGCGCCAGCAGCGTGGACAGGGGTGAAAAACTGTTTTTT. Translated: CASSVDRGEKLFF.

The chain carries TRBV4-2 and TRBJ2-7; 7 bases are a match to TRBD1. V shed 3 bases, J shed 5 bases, and the junction held 13 bases outside the gene matches. CDR1 LGHNA and CDR2 YNFKEQ come from the germline V gene. This CDR3 has 16 amino acids. The CDR3 is CASSHETGQGVNEQYF. The CDR3 nucleotides are TGTGCCAGCAGCCATGAAACGGGCCAGGGGGTGAACGAGCAGTACTTC.

The chain combines TRBV10-3 with TRBJ1-4, with D perhaps TRBD1 (5 bases). CDR1 is ENHRY, CDR2 SYGVKD, per germline. CDR3 length equals 13 residues. V was shortened by 10 bases and J by 7 bases, with 16 bases between the two germline ends. In nucleotides, the CDR3 is TGTGCCACCCTCCCGGGGCAGGGTGAAAAACTGTTTTTT. It encodes CATLPGQGEKLFF.

This clone was counted between two and nine times. The genes are TRBV6-1 and TRBJ2-7, with TRBD1 identical over 9 bases. The J segment lost 3 bases and the V segment lost 2 bases, leaving 14 bases of the junction unmatched. The CDR3 loop spans 18 amino acids. CDR1 is MNHNS, CDR2 SASEGT, per germline. The CDR3 region has the DNA TGTGCCAGCAGTGAACCGTCCCGGGACAGGGATCGATTCTACGAGCAGTACTTC. It translates to CASSEPSRDRDRFYEQYF.

The rearrangement joins TRBV13 to TRBJ1-4; no definite D call. The germline V gene has CDR1 PRHDT and CDR2 FYEKMQ (reference sequence). Trimming removed 5 bases at V and 7 bases at J, with 17 bases between. The CDR3 is 15 amino acids. In DNA form, the CDR3 reads TGTGCCAGCAGCCAAGCCGGGCGCTACCCTGAAAAACTGTTTTTT. Translating it yields CASSQAGRYPEKLFF. The full variable domain, completed using reference TRBV13 and TRBJ1-4, is AAGVIQSPRHLIKEKRETATLKCYPIPRHDTVYWYQQGPGQDPQFLISFYEKMQSDKGSIPDRFSAQQFSDYHSELNMSSLELGDSALYFCASSQAGRYPEKLFFGSGTQLSVL.

The gene calls are TRBV5-4 and TRBJ2-1, with TRBD1 as a possible D gene (6 bases). Germline V gene sequence: CDR1 SGHNT, CDR2 YYREEE (reference sequence). V was clipped by 5 bases and J by 11 bases, with 11 bases between them. CDR3 length equals 11 residues. CDR3 DNA: TGTGCCAGCAGACTACAGGGAAAGCAGTTCTTC. It codes for CASRLQGKQFF.

The chain links TRBV27 to TRBJ2-3; D is undetermined. CDR1 MNHEY and CDR2 SMNVEV come from the germline V gene (reference sequence). The CDR3 runs 13 residues. V lost 3 bases, J lost 1 base, and 5 bases lay in between. The CDR3 loop reads CASSLMGTDTQYF. In DNA, the CDR3 is TGTGCCAGCAGTTTGATGGGCACAGATACGCAGTATTTT.

This clone was counted a single time. The chain recombines TRBV6-4 with TRBJ1-6, with D possibly matching TRBD1 (5 bases). Per germline, CDR1 MRHNA and CDR2 SNTAGT. The CDR3 runs 13 residues. V was clipped by 3 bases and J by 6 bases, with 6 bases between them. Here the CDR3 reads CASSEGLNSPLHF. The CDR3 region has the DNA TGTGCCAGCAGTGAGGGACTTAATTCACCCCTCCACTTT.

The rearrangement joins TRBV6-5 to TRBJ2-7; D is possibly TRBD1 (5 bases). V was cut by 5 bases and J by 5 bases, with 16 bases left in between. Germline loops: CDR1 MNHEY, CDR2 SVGAGI. The CDR3 covers 14 residues. This chain's CDR3 is CASSQNPRVDEQYF. The CDR3 region has the DNA TGTGCCAGCAGTCAGAACCCCAGGGTTGACGAGCAGTACTTC.

The chain is built from TRBV5-1 and TRBJ2-3; 7 positions match TRBD1. V was pared by 0 bases and J by 2 bases, with 3 bases of the junction left unmatched. Germline CDR1 reads SGHRS; CDR2 reads YFSETQ. The CDR3 runs to 15 residues. CDR3 amino acids: CASSLGQGFTDTQYF. The CDR3 coding sequence is TGCGCCAGCAGCTTGGGACAGGGCTTCACAGATACGCAGTATTTT. The whole variable domain, remainder taken from reference TRBV5-1 and TRBJ2-3, is KAGVTQTPRYLIKTRGQQVTLSCSPISGHRSVSWYQQTPGQGLQFLFEYFSETQRNKGNFPGRFSGRQFSNSRSEMNVSTLELGDSALYLCASSLGQGFTDTQYFGPGTRLTVL.